This TCR beta chain was sequenced during a study of cytomegalovirus exposure and HLA in healthy donors. With 60 Vbeta and 13 Jbeta primers, the PCR was carried out. Method: immunoSEQ multiplex PCR; TCRdb's copy keeps in-frame clones and lacks some. There are fewer than 200,000 clones in the sample; 75% to 85% occur only once, and roughly 0.65% lies in the top ten. Germline V gene data show CDR1 as MNHEY and CDR2 as SVGAGI. Trimming removed 5 bases from V and 9 bases from J, with 14 bases in between. CDR3 length: 14 amino acids. Whole-study results and caveats: Researchers reported in a later analysis that a missense DCLRE1C variant was tied to TCR beta V- and J-gene trimming.

Points on this clone: What it recognizes is unknown.

This chain joins TRBV6-5 and TRBJ1-6; no reliable D call. Sequenced material: PBMCs. The sequence came from a boy younger than 18 in good health and CMV-seronegative. The CDR3 DNA reads TGTGCCAGCAGTCCAAGTTTTGAGGGTTCACCCCTCCACTTT. This sequence encodes CASSPSFEGSPLHF.